This T cell receptor (beta chain) was retrieved from a study of blood T cell repertoires in COVID-19. The table came from immunoSEQ multiplex PCR; TCRdb's copy has only in-frame clones and leaves some out. The table lists some 72,000 clones, roughly 89% of them singletons. The V and J ends lost 2 bases and 2 bases, in that order; junction bases with no gene match: 3. This CDR3 region has 14 residues. Germline CDR1 reads KGHSH; CDR2 reads LQKENI. Specimen: peripheral blood. The chain has TRBV18 and TRBJ2-7; 7 bases are shared with TRBD1. The origin of this receptor is a middle-aged man with active COVID-19. The CDR3 DNA reads as TGTGCCAGCTCACCAAAACAGGGGACCTACGAGCAGTACTTC. Translation gives CASSPKQGTYEQYF.